These 15 T cell receptor beta chains share one sample of origin, sequenced in a study of identical twins. Via MiXCR, TCRdb re-called the 5' RACE reads, giving one row per CDR3 protein. The sample consists of some 1,600,000 distinct CDR3 sequences, roughly a third of them appearing once. Source material: cord blood. Receptors were obtained from a newborn girl in good health.

The CDR3 DNA reads as TGTGCCAGCAGTATACCGCGAGTTTCCAACGAGCAGTACTTC. It codes for CASSIPRVSNEQYF. The V and J genes are TRBV12-3 or TRBV12-4 and TRBJ2-7; D gene uncertain. Trimming removed 5 bases at V and 5 bases at J, with 16 bases between. The CDR3 runs to 14 residues.

This chain links TRBV5-1 with TRBJ1-1; D gene unclear. Germline values: CDR1 SGHRS, CDR2 YFSETQ. The CDR3 length is 13 residues. V was clipped by 2 bases and J by 3 bases, with 8 bases between them. The CDR3 DNA reads as TGCGCCAGCAGCTTACGATGGGACACTGAAGCTTTCTTT. It codes for CASSLRWDTEAFF.

V and J are TRBV20-1 and TRBJ1-4, with a possible D match to TRBD1 (6 bases). Trimming left V 5 bases short and J 0 bases short, with 10 bases between. The germline CDR1 and CDR2 sequences are DFQATT and SNEGSKA (reference sequence). The CDR3 is made up of 14 amino acids. This CDR3 is CSARRQATNEKLFF. Here the CDR3 DNA reads TGCAGTGCTCGCCGACAGGCAACTAATGAAAAACTGTTTTTT.

The chain carries TRBV27 and TRBJ2-1, with D possibly matching TRBD1 (5 bases). Per germline, CDR1 MNHEY and CDR2 SMNVEV (reference sequence). This CDR3 contains 15 residues. Trimming took 5 bases from V and 7 from J, leaving 18 bases between them. The CDR3 sequence is CASSPPWQGMNEQFF. DNA of the CDR3: TGTGCCAGCAGTCCTCCGTGGCAGGGTATGAATGAGCAGTTCTTC.

There are many counts of this clonotype. Mismatch with germline at one junction end may stem from a read error. The chain combines TRBV6-1 with TRBJ2-7, with 8 positions matching TRBD1. The CDR3 spans 13 residues. Germline assignment: CDR1 MNHNS and CDR2 SASEGT. The chain's CDR3 is CASSEGQDYEQYF. The CDR3, as DNA: TGCGCCAGCAGCGAGGGACAGGACTACGAGCAGTACTTC.

The V gene is TRBV20-1, the J gene TRBJ1-2, with unresolved D. Germline values: CDR1 DFQATT, CDR2 SNEGSKA (reference sequence). The CDR3 has 8 residues. CDR3 nucleotide sequence: TGCAGGACAAATGGCTACACCTTC. This codes for CRTNGYTF.

The genes are TRBV5-6 and TRBJ2-1, with D hard to call. CDR1 SGHDT and CDR2 YYEEEE come from the germline V gene. V was clipped by 7 bases and J by 8 bases, with 19 bases between them. This CDR3 is built from 14 residues. The CDR3 nucleotides are TGTGCCAGCTCCGCCACTGTGCCTAGGGATGAGCAGTTCTTC. Its protein product is CASSATVPRDEQFF.

The table lists this clonotype with a few counts. The chain couples TRBV6-1 to TRBJ2-1, with TRBD2 matching 7 bases. V dropped 8 bases and J dropped 2; count of bases not matched to a gene: 12. The germline V gene encodes CDR1 MNHNS and CDR2 SASEGT. The CDR3 spans 16 residues. The CDR3 here is CASGLAVSPPYNEQFF. The CDR3, as DNA: TGTGCCAGCGGGCTAGCGGTATCTCCCCCCTACAATGAGCAGTTCTTC.

V usage is TRBV7-7 and J usage is TRBJ2-1; possibly TRBD1 for D (5 bases). Germline V gene sequence: CDR1 SSHAT, CDR2 FNYEAQ (reference sequence). This CDR3 is 15 amino acids long. V was cut by 5 bases and J by 1 base, with 12 bases left in between. The CDR3 sequence: CASSPRQFSYNEQFF. CDR3 nucleotides: TGTGCCAGCAGCCCCCGACAGTTTTCCTACAATGAGCAGTTCTTC.

The chain joins TRBV12-3 or TRBV12-4 to TRBJ2-7; D is unresolved. Trimming took off 5 bases at V and 5 bases at J, with 7 bases between the two ends. CDR3 length equals 11 residues. As DNA, the CDR3 is TGTGCCAGCAGTCCTGTCCACGAGCAGTACTTC. Translated: CASSPVHEQYF.

The sample holds a few counts of this clonotype. This chain joins TRBV2 and TRBJ2-6, with unresolved D. CDR3 length: 15 residues. V lost 4 bases and J lost 0, with 7 bases in between. The germline V gene encodes CDR1 SNHLY and CDR2 FYNNEI. In nucleotides, the CDR3 is TGTGCCAGCAGTGGACGGCACTCTGGGGCCAACGTCCTGACTTTC. It specifies CASSGRHSGANVLTF.

This clonotype has at least ten counts. The rearrangement uses TRBV11-2 and TRBJ2-7, with a tentative D call TRBD1 (6 bases). CDR1 and CDR2 from the germline V gene are SGHAT and FQNNGV. The CDR3 consists of 15 residues. V lost 1 base and J lost 3, with 13 bases in between. The CDR3 nucleotides read TGTGCCAGCAGCTTAGGCGGTCAAGGGGGCTACGAGCAGTACTTC. It is translated as CASSLGGQGGYEQYF.

The V and J genes are TRBV27 and TRBJ1-6; unclear D gene. The CDR3 totals 14 residues. Deletions cut 2 bases from V and 2 bases from J, with 4 bases between. Germline V gene data show CDR1 as MNHEY and CDR2 as SMNVEV (reference sequence). Written as DNA, the CDR3 is TGTGCCAGCAGTTTAAAGCCCTATAATTCACCCCTCCACTTT. Its translation is CASSLKPYNSPLHF.

The rearrangement joins TRBV7-2 to TRBJ2-3, with 7 bases identical to TRBD2. The CDR3 spans 15 residues. Germline assignment: CDR1 SGHTA and CDR2 FQGNSA. V lost 2 bases, J lost 2 bases, and 4 bases stayed unmatched. The DNA of the CDR3 is TGTGCCAGCAGCTTACTAGCGGTACCCACAGATACGCAGTATTTT. It is translated as CASSLLAVPTDTQYF.

There are a few counts of this clonotype. The chain links TRBV29-1 to TRBJ2-1, with TRBD2 matching over 7 bases. The CDR3 spans 17 residues. Losses at the gene ends were 5 bases for V and 5 bases for J; bases not matched to a gene: 18. The germline CDR1 and CDR2 sequences are SQVTM and ANQGSEA. DNA for the CDR3: TGCAGCGTTAGTCAACTTGGGAGTCTAGCGGTCGACAATGAGCAGTTCTTC. This codes for CSVSQLGSLAVDNEQFF.